Given below is one TCR beta chain in context. In germline, CDR1 is SNHLY, CDR2 FYNNEI. V lost 8 bases and J lost 1; bases outside the gene matches: 5. This CDR3 has 14 amino acids. This sample was taken from a study of blood T cell repertoires in COVID-19. Study overall: COVID-19 samples collected from the United States, Italy and Spain covered acute and convalescent phases. PBMCs, B-cell-depleted T cells, or T cells provided the cDNA or gDNA that made up the material.

Authors' methods: Amplifying reference gene primers gave estimates of nucleated cell counts. Clones were sequenced by immunoSEQ multiplex PCR, and TCRdb holds only the in-frame ones, with some missing. The DNA gave D and trimming, while V, J and clone size come from that table. The sample has 100,000 or so clones, roughly 92% seen once. The clonotype was recovered from a middle-aged man with active COVID-19. The sequencing sample was made of peripheral blood. The V gene is TRBV2, the J gene TRBJ2-3; the match to TRBD1 covers 8 bases. The CDR3 spells CASSGGIGTDTQYF. The CDR3 DNA is TGTGCCAGCTCAGGGGGCATCGGCACAGATACGCAGTATTTT.